The next 24 T cell receptor beta chains were all read from a single sample in a study of cytomegalovirus exposure and HLA in healthy donors. The primer mix had 60 Vbeta and 13 Jbeta primers. Assay used: immunoSEQ multiplex PCR; TCRdb lists only in-frame clones, some missing. The sample lists 180,000 or so clones, about four fifths occurring once. Specimen: PBMCs. Every receptor here comes from a man aged 35 to 55 in good health and CMV-seronegative.

This clone was detected a few times. The chain uses TRBV10-1 and TRBJ1-1; the match to TRBD1 covers 8 bases. CDR1 WNHNN and CDR2 SYGVQD come from the germline V gene (reference sequence). This CDR3 is built from 14 residues. J was trimmed by 1 base and V by 3 bases; bases with no gene match: 1. The CDR3 DNA sequence: TGCGCCAGCAGTGAAGGGACAGGGAACACTGAAGCTTTCTTT. Its protein is CASSEGTGNTEAFF.

This chain uses TRBV7-8 with TRBJ1-3, with 7 bases identical to TRBD1. Per the germline V gene, CDR1 is SGHVS and CDR2 is FQNEAQ. V lost 3 bases and J lost 7; bases outside the gene matches: 12. The CDR3 has 16 amino acids. Here the CDR3 DNA reads TGTGCCAGCAGCTTGACCGTAAGACAGGGCTGGAACACCATATATTTT. It is translated as CASSLTVRQGWNTIYF.

The chain links TRBV19 to TRBJ1-5; TRBD1 aligns across 7 bases. Trimming removed 5 bases from V and 3 bases from J; junction bases left unmatched: 7. The CDR3 contains 15 residues. Germline V gene lookup returns CDR1 LNHDA and CDR2 SQIVND (reference sequence). The CDR3 DNA follows: TGTGCCAGTAGTCAGGGGGAAGGGCTCAATCAGCCCCAGCATTTT. Its protein product is CASSQGEGLNQPQHF.

V usage is TRBV5-6 and J usage is TRBJ1-4; possibly TRBD1 for D (6 bases). CDR3 length: 15 residues. V was pared by 0 bases and J by 7 bases, with 13 bases between. Germline CDR1 reads SGHDT; CDR2 reads YYEEEE. The CDR3 coding sequence is TGTGCCAGCAGCTTGGCTGGGTCAGGGGTTGAAAAACTGTTTTTT. Translated: CASSLAGSGVEKLFF. The variable domain in full, completed from reference TRBV5-6 and TRBJ1-4, reads DAGVTQSPTHLIKTRGQQVTLRCSPKSGHDTVSWYQQALGQGPQFIFQYYEEEERQRGNFPDRFSGHQFPNYSSELNVNALLLGDSALYLCASSLAGSGVEKLFFGSGTQLSVL.

This clone appeared a few times. The chain recombines TRBV6-6 with TRBJ1-2; TRBD1 agrees at 8 bases. Germline loops: CDR1 MNHNY, CDR2 SVGAGI (reference sequence). The CDR3 loop spans 14 amino acids. V shed 6 bases, J shed 7 bases, and the junction held 10 bases outside the gene matches. The CDR3 protein is CASSPAWDRSGYTF. The CDR3 DNA reads TGTGCCAGCAGCCCCGCTTGGGACAGGAGTGGCTACACCTTC.

The CDR3 sequence is CASSVTPAGGSDTQYF. CDR3 in DNA: TGTGCCAGCAGCGTAACGCCAGCGGGGGGGTCAGATACGCAGTATTTT. The J gene is TRBJ2-3, the V gene TRBV9; 10 positions agree with TRBD2. After removal of 1 base from V and 4 bases from J, the junction contained 6 bases not matched to a gene. The CDR3 covers 16 residues. Germline assignment: CDR1 SGDLS and CDR2 YYNGEE.

Of note for this clone: Sequence at one end of the junction differs from germline and may be a read error. This rearrangement joins TRBV5-4 to TRBJ1-1; D gene uncertain. Germline CDR1 reads SGHNT; CDR2 reads YYREEE (reference sequence). The length of the CDR3 is 16 residues. As DNA, the CDR3 is TGTGCCAGCACCTTGGGAGGGAAAGCGGCGAACACTGAAGCTTTCTTT. Translating it yields CASTLGGKAANTEAFF.

The gene calls are TRBV5-1 and TRBJ2-5; 10 bases fit TRBD2. The CDR3 length is 15 residues. V lost 4 bases, J lost 5 bases, and 8 bases stayed unmatched. In germline, CDR1 is SGHRS, CDR2 YFSETQ. In nucleotides, the CDR3 is TGCGCCAGCAGCCGAGCGGGGGGGCCGTGGGAGACCCAGTACTTC. It yields the protein CASSRAGGPWETQYF.

Concerning this clone itself: The same CDR3 also results from other DNA sequences found in this sample. The J gene is TRBJ2-7, the V gene TRBV19; the D gene is possibly TRBD2 (6 bases). The CDR3 has 12 residues. V gave up 7 bases and J gave up 10 bases, with 17 bases separating them. Germline V gene lookup returns CDR1 LNHDA and CDR2 SQIVND (reference sequence). DNA for the CDR3: TGTGCCAGTACCCCCGGGGGTGGAGAACAGTACTTC. This gives the protein CASTPGGGEQYF.

The chain recombines TRBV29-1 with TRBJ1-5, with unresolved D. The germline V gene encodes CDR1 SQVTM and CDR2 ANQGSEA. The CDR3 spans 13 residues. The CDR3 nucleotides read TGCAGTATGGAGAAGTATAGCAATCAGCCCCAGCATTTT. Its translation is CSMEKYSNQPQHF.

V is TRBV21-1 and J is TRBJ1-6. TRBV21-1 is a known pseudogene. This CDR3 is 19 amino acids long. The DNA for the CDR3 is TGTGCCAGCAGCAAAGGAAGTACGGATCGACGGGTCTATAATTCACCCCTCCACTTT. Encoded protein: CASSKGSTDRRVYNSPLHF.

The chain employs TRBV6-5 and TRBJ1-5; D possibly corresponds to TRBD1 (6 bases). The CDR3 contains 14 residues. In germline, CDR1 is MNHEY, CDR2 SVGAGI. V was cut by 7 bases and J by 1 base, with 11 bases left in between. This CDR3 is CASILTGSNQPQHF. The DNA of the CDR3 is TGTGCCAGCATTCTGACAGGAAGCAATCAGCCCCAGCATTTT.

This clone came up a few times. The chain combines TRBV30 with TRBJ1-6, with TRBD1 matching 10 bases. Germline V CDR1 and CDR2: GTSNPN, SVGIG (reference sequence). Trimming cost V 4 bases and J 6 bases; bases outside gene matches: 9. This CDR3 region has 16 residues. The CDR3 loop reads CAWKTPWDRGNSPLHF. DNA of the CDR3: TGTGCCTGGAAAACCCCCTGGGACAGGGGTAATTCACCCCTCCACTTT.

This sequence joins TRBV15 and TRBJ2-3; 9 bases are a match to TRBD2. The germline CDR1 and CDR2 sequences are LNHNV and YYDKDF (reference sequence). The CDR3 spans 17 residues. J was trimmed by 4 bases and V by 1 base; bases with no gene match: 9. This chain's CDR3 is CATSRAPGSGSADTQYF. The CDR3 DNA reads TGTGCCACCAGCAGAGCCCCCGGTAGCGGGAGCGCAGATACGCAGTATTTT.

The rearrangement links TRBV6-1 to TRBJ2-5; tentative D call: TRBD1 (6 bases). V was cut by 6 bases and J by 5 bases, with 10 bases left in between. There are 12 residues in the CDR3. Germline CDR1 is MNHNS and CDR2 is SASEGT. CDR3 coding DNA: TGTGCCAGCAGCTACAGGGTGGAGACCCAGTACTTC. Its protein is CASSYRVETQYF.

The chain employs TRBV4-1 and TRBJ2-7; D possibly corresponds to TRBD1 (5 bases). This CDR3 has 14 residues. Per the germline V gene, CDR1 is MGHRA and CDR2 is YSYEKL. V dropped 0 bases and J dropped 4 bases, with 10 bases sitting between them. Here the CDR3 DNA reads TGCGCCAGCAGCCAAGATCACCCAGGGTACGAGCAGTACTTC. Its protein is CASSQDHPGYEQYF.

The rearrangement links TRBV19 to TRBJ1-2, with 7 bases matching TRBD1. This CDR3 is 14 amino acids long. With V trimmed by 5 bases and J by 3 bases, 6 bases remained unmatched. Germline CDR1 is LNHDA and CDR2 is SQIVND (reference sequence). The CDR3 is CASSETTGDYGYTF. The CDR3, as DNA: TGTGCCAGTAGTGAAACTACAGGGGACTATGGCTACACCTTC.

This clone was counted between two and nine times. The chain carries TRBV5-6 and TRBJ2-1; D gene uncertain. CDR3 length: 14 amino acids. Germline V gene sequence: CDR1 SGHDT, CDR2 YYEEEE. Trimming shortened V by 0 bases and J by 1 base, and 5 bases separated the two germline ends. DNA of the CDR3: TGTGCCAGCAGCTTGGGGCGGTCCTACAATGAGCAGTTCTTC. Translated: CASSLGRSYNEQFF.

This chain joins TRBV28 and TRBJ2-2; TRBD2 aligns across 10 bases. Per the germline V gene, CDR1 is MDHEN and CDR2 is SYDVKM. J gave up 4 bases and V 3 bases, and 2 bases lay outside the gene matches. CDR3 size: 15 residues. In nucleotides, the CDR3 is TGTGCCAGCAGTTTCAAGCGGGGGGGCACCGGGGAGCTGTTTTTT. The encoded protein is CASSFKRGGTGELFF.

The chain combines TRBV9 with TRBJ2-1; 14 bases line up with TRBD2. Trimming removed 0 bases from V and 7 bases from J; junction bases left unmatched: 3. The germline CDR1 and CDR2 sequences are SGDLS and YYNGEE. The CDR3 contains 16 residues. The CDR3 DNA follows: TGTGCCAGCAGCGTAGTCGGGACTAGCGGGGGAAATGAGCAGTTCTTC. This gives the protein CASSVVGTSGGNEQFF.

This clone was found a few times. This rearrangement joins TRBV4-3 to TRBJ1-1; 8 bases are shared with TRBD1. V trimming: 1 base; J trimming: 4 bases; junction bases outside the gene matches: 5. Germline CDR1 LGHNA, CDR2 YSLEER. The CDR3 totals 15 residues. CDR3 amino acids: CASSQAPTGGTEAFF. In DNA form, the CDR3 reads TGCGCCAGCAGCCAAGCCCCAACAGGGGGCACTGAAGCTTTCTTT.

For the CDR3, the DNA is TGTGCTAGTGGTTTGGCCCACCCCGGGGGTCACGAAGCTTTCTTT. Translated, it gives CASGLAHPGGHEAFF. The chain is built from TRBV12-5 and TRBJ1-1, with D perhaps matching TRBD1 (5 bases). Trimming stripped 1 base from V and 8 bases from J, with 17 bases between. This CDR3 region has 15 residues. Germline values: CDR1 LGHNT, CDR2 FRNRAP. Filled out from reference TRBV12-5 and TRBJ1-1, the complete variable domain reads DARVTQTPRHKVTEMGQEVTMRCQPILGHNTVFWYRQTMMQGLELLAYFRNRAPLDDSGMPKDRFSAEMPDATLATLKIQPSEPRDSAVYFCASGLAHPGGHEAFFGQGTRLTVV.

The chain has TRBV30 and TRBJ1-4, with D unresolved. The V end was cut by 1 base, the J end by 0 bases, with 9 bases between. The germline gives CDR1 GTSNPN, CDR2 SVGIG (reference sequence). There are 15 residues in the CDR3. DNA of the CDR3: TGTGCCTGGAGTGCCCAGGATTCAACTAATGAAAAACTGTTTTTT. This codes for CAWSAQDSTNEKLFF.

The J gene is TRBJ1-2, the V gene TRBV9; TRBD1 matches 8 bases. The V gene's germline CDR1 is SGDLS and CDR2 YYNGEE. The CDR3 is made up of 16 amino acids. The trim removed 0 bases at V and 4 bases at J, leaving 8 bases unmatched. CDR3 residues: CASSVAAGGFGYGYTF. The CDR3 nucleotides are TGTGCCAGCAGCGTAGCGGCAGGGGGCTTCGGCTATGGCTACACCTTC.